This T cell receptor (beta chain) stems from a study of T cell clones after liver transplantation. The overall study: A pre-transplant mixed lymphocyte reaction with TCRbeta sequencing defined graft-donor-reactive clones followed in post-transplant blood. Pre-transplant mixed lymphocyte reactions yielded third-party-reactive TCRbeta sequences as comparators for graft-donor-reactive sequences. Findings of the study overall: Compared with third party-reactive sequences, donor-reactive ones declined more, independent of withdrawal success.

Germline CDR1 is MDHEN and CDR2 is SYDVKM. V was trimmed by 7 bases and J by 1 base, leaving 11 bases between them. This CDR3 comprises 14 residues. Some clones are missing from TCRdb's copy, which holds only in-frame ones; the method was immunoSEQ multiplex PCR. The table lists 50,000 to 55,000 clones, roughly 71% of them singletons. This clone was counted at least ten times. Its antigen is still unknown. In the same sample, other DNA sequences code for this CDR3. Material: CD4+ T cells from blood, obtained roughly 56 months after liver transplant. The chain uses TRBV28 and TRBJ1-5; TRBD1 is a possible D gene (6 bases). This receptor was obtained from a human patient who received a liver transplant. Part of the T cell pool may stem from the graft donor. The CDR3 protein is CASTWTVSNQPQHF. In DNA, the CDR3 is TGTGCCAGCACCTGGACAGTAAGCAATCAGCCCCAGCATTTT.